The 28 T cell receptor beta chains given below trace back to one sample, sequenced in a study of molecular identifiers for immune sequencing clone quantification (dated by TCRdb to between 2017 and 2018). Library method: PCR. The sequencer was a NextSeq 500. Starting from the raw public reads, TCRdb applied fastp trimming at Q25, assembled clones with MiXCR and retained in-frame beta chains. CDR3 protein sequences are deduplicated, and each keeps its most common genes and DNA. In all, the sample holds over 550,000 distinct CDR3 sequences, and roughly 27% of those were seen once. 0.75% to 0.8% of the sample belongs to the ten largest clones. Source material: naive CD8+ T cells from blood, with Jurkat cell RNA spiked in. What this sample's cell subset or site label stands for: FACS-sorted CD8+CD4-CCR7+CD45RA+ naive T cells. The receptors come from a human donor in good health. Some libraries in this study had Jurkat cell RNA spiked in.

Remarks on this clonotype: A much larger clone differs by one base, so this may be a read error. Likely a read error: the CDR3 ends without its conserved phenylalanine or tryptophan. The rearrangement links TRBV5-4 to TRBJ1-1; possible D gene TRBD1, 6 bases. Per germline, CDR1 SGHNT and CDR2 YYREEE (reference sequence). This CDR3 is built from 15 residues. V was cut by 6 bases and J by 0 bases, with 15 bases left in between. CDR3 region: CASTPTGRLNTEAFL. CDR3 nucleotides: TGTGCCAGCACCCCGACAGGACGCTTGAACACTGAAGCTTTCCTT.

This clonotype has a count of ten or more. The chain combines TRBV5-1 with TRBJ2-2; 12 bases line up with TRBD1. The CDR3 is made up of 19 amino acids. Germline V gives CDR1 SGHRS, CDR2 YFSETQ. V shed 4 bases and J 2 bases; nucleotides not matched to a gene: 12. The CDR3: CASSGEGQGAISNTGELFF. CDR3 nucleotide sequence: TGCGCCAGCAGCGGAGAGGGACAGGGGGCGATCTCTAACACCGGGGAGCTGTTTTTT.

A word on this clonotype: This may be a read error, as it is one base from a much larger clone. V and J are TRBV7-9 and TRBJ2-5; D uncertain. The CDR3 loop spans 13 amino acids. Germline V gene data show CDR1 as SEHNR and CDR2 as FQNEAQ (reference sequence). CDR3 DNA: TGTGCCAGCAGCTTAGTGCTCGAGGAGACCCGGTACTTC. It codes for CASSLVLEETRYF.

This clonotype occurred a few times. The chain carries TRBV28 and TRBJ2-1; D is unclear. Germline V gene lookup returns CDR1 MDHEN and CDR2 SYDVKM. Trimming took 7 bases from V and 4 from J, leaving 20 bases between them. The length of the CDR3 is 16 residues. The CDR3, as DNA: TGTGCCAGCATCAATCGGCCCGGGCTAGGGTACAATGAGCAGTTCTTC. Its translation: CASINRPGLGYNEQFF.

In its sample, this clonotype was seen a few times. The chain uses TRBV20-1 and TRBJ2-7; 14 nucleotides agree with TRBD2. The CDR3 runs 16 residues. V lost 0 bases to trimming and J lost 2 bases; unmatched junction nucleotides: 3. Looked up from germline, CDR1 is DFQATT and CDR2 is SNEGSKA (reference sequence). CDR3 DNA sequence: TGCAGTGCTAGAGAGGGACTAGCGGGAGTGGCCTACGAGCAGTACTTC. This gives the protein CSAREGLAGVAYEQYF.

This clonotype turned up a few times. This rearrangement joins TRBV28 to TRBJ2-7; 9 nucleotides agree with TRBD1. V shed 6 bases and J 2 bases; nucleotides not matched to a gene: 11. Germline V gene lookup returns CDR1 MDHEN and CDR2 SYDVKM. The CDR3 covers 16 residues. Here the CDR3 DNA reads TGTGCCAGCAGCTACATAGGGACAGGGATTACCTACGAGCAGTACTTC. It is translated as CASSYIGTGITYEQYF.

This chain uses TRBV6-2 or TRBV6-3 with TRBJ2-1, with TRBD1 matching over 7 bases. Germline trimming cut 6 bases from V and 9 bases from J; bases unmatched to any gene: 11. The CDR3 runs to 14 residues. Germline CDR1 reads MNHEY; CDR2 reads SVGEGT. CDR3 sequence reads: CASRQRQGVGEQFF. The CDR3 region has the DNA TGTGCCAGCAGGCAGAGACAGGGTGTGGGTGAGCAGTTCTTC.

This sequence joins TRBV20-1 and TRBJ2-1; 10 bases line up with TRBD2. J lost 6 bases, V lost 2 bases, and 1 base had no gene match. This CDR3 has 13 amino acids. The germline V gene encodes CDR1 DFQATT and CDR2 SNEGSKA (reference sequence). The CDR3 region has the DNA TGCAGTGCTAGACTAGCGGGAGCCAATGAGCAGTTCTTC. Translating gives CSARLAGANEQFF.

The V call is TRBV19, the J call TRBJ1-2, with D maybe TRBD1 (5 bases). The CDR3 contains 15 residues. CDR1 and CDR2 from the germline V gene are LNHDA and SQIVND (reference sequence). The V end was cut by 3 bases, the J end by 6 bases, with 17 bases between. This chain's CDR3 is CASSILQTALHGYTF. The CDR3 coding sequence is TGTGCCAGTAGTATCCTACAGACAGCCCTCCATGGCTACACCTTC.

A word on this clonotype: One end of the junction is discordant with germline, which a read error may explain. This sequence joins TRBV27 and TRBJ1-5; D uncertain. The V gene's germline CDR1 is MNHEY and CDR2 SMNVEV (reference sequence). The CDR3 has 16 residues. The CDR3 bases are TGTGCCAGCAGTTTAGCGGGCCGCCTTAGCAATCCGCCCCCGCATTTT. Its protein product is CASSLAGRLSNPPPHF.

This clonotype showed up just once. This clone may be a read error of a much larger clone one base away. V and J are TRBV28 and TRBJ1-6; 7 bases line up with TRBD1. This CDR3 has 19 residues. V was pared by 5 bases and J by 14 bases, with 27 bases of the junction left unmatched. CDR1 and CDR2 from the germline V gene are MDHEN and SYDVKM. Here the CDR3 DNA reads TGTGCCAGCAGTCCCGAGGGTAAAACAGGGGAGCCCGATGTACGGACCCTCCACTTT. It encodes CASSPEGKTGEPDVRTLHF. The full variable domain, with the rest looked up from reference TRBV28 and TRBJ1-6, is DVKVTQSSRYLVKRTGEKVFLECVQDMDHENMFWYRQDPGLGLRLIYFSYDVKMKEKGDIPEGYSVSREKKERFSLILESASTNQTSMYLCASSPEGKTGEPDVRTLHFGNGTRLTVT.

This chain links TRBV5-1 with TRBJ2-7; D uncertain. Germline V CDR1 and CDR2: SGHRS, YFSETQ. Trimming cost V 4 bases and J 2 bases, with 10 bases left between them. CDR3 length: 13 amino acids. The CDR3 DNA follows: TGCGCCAGCAGCACGACCTCAGCCTACGAGCAGTACTTC. Its protein product is CASSTTSAYEQYF.

This clonotype was detected a few times. The chain joins TRBV5-8 to TRBJ2-7; D gene unclear. V gave up 2 bases and J gave up 5 bases, with 11 bases separating them. The CDR3 length is 13 residues. CDR1 SGHTS and CDR2 YDEGEE come from the germline V gene. The CDR3 DNA sequence: TGTGCCAGCAGCTTTTTAGTAGATCACGAGCAGTACTTC. Protein: CASSFLVDHEQYF. The full variable domain, completed using reference TRBV5-8 and TRBJ2-7, is EAGVTQSPTHLIKTRGQQATLRCSPISGHTSVYWYQQALGLGLQFLLWYDEGEERNRGNFPPRFSGRQFPNYSSELNVNALELEDSALYLCASSFLVDHEQYFGPGTRLTVT.

This clonotype has a handful of counts. A single base separates this from a much larger clone, so it may be a read error. V gene TRBV12-3 or TRBV12-4 combines with J gene TRBJ1-2, with TRBD1 matching 7 bases. This CDR3 has 11 residues. The CDR3 DNA reads as TGTGCCAACAGTTTTGGGACAGAAGAAACCTTC. Amino acids: CANSFGTEETF.

Note on this clonotype: One end of the junction varies from germline; a read error may be responsible. The genes are TRBV27 and TRBJ2-5; maybe TRBD1 (6 bases). This CDR3 is 12 amino acids long. Germline V gives CDR1 MNHEY, CDR2 SMNVEV (reference sequence). CDR3 DNA sequence: TGTGCCAATGGGCCGAGACAGGAGACACAGTACTTC. Translating it yields CANGPRQETQYF.

The chain employs TRBV12-3 or TRBV12-4 and TRBJ2-5; D might be TRBD1 (6 bases). The CDR3 contains 15 residues. V lost 4 bases and J 1 base, leaving 13 bases between the germline ends. The CDR3 sequence: CASSSITGFQETQYF. The CDR3 nucleotides read TGTGCCAGCAGTTCCATTACAGGGTTCCAAGAGACCCAGTACTTC.

This clonotype was observed at least ten times. The V gene is TRBV7-8, the J gene TRBJ1-2, with 9 bases aligning to TRBD1. V shed 6 bases, J shed 4 bases, and the junction held 6 bases outside the gene matches. The CDR3 is made up of 14 amino acids. CDR1 SGHVS and CDR2 FQNEAQ come from the germline V gene. Here the CDR3 DNA reads TGTGCCAGCAGTTCCACAGGGGGCAGCTATGGCTACACCTTC. It specifies CASSSTGGSYGYTF.

Only a few counts were recorded for this clonotype. The V and J genes are TRBV6-6 and TRBJ1-1; D is ambiguous. The CDR3 extends over 13 amino acids. V lost 2 bases and J 3 bases, leaving 7 bases between the germline ends. Germline V gene sequence: CDR1 MNHNY, CDR2 SVGAGI (reference sequence). The CDR3 sequence is CASSYLGYTEAFF. In nucleotides, the CDR3 is TGTGCCAGCAGTTACCTCGGTTACACTGAAGCTTTCTTT.

The chain recombines TRBV11-2 with TRBJ2-7, with D hard to call. CDR3 size: 12 residues. The germline gives CDR1 SGHAT, CDR2 FQNNGV. V gave up 6 bases and J gave up 5 bases, with 11 bases separating them. The CDR3 DNA is TGTGCCAGCAGGATCTCGGGTAACGAGCAGTACTTC. It specifies CASRISGNEQYF.

The table lists this clonotype with many counts. This rearrangement joins TRBV11-2 to TRBJ2-7, with D possibly matching TRBD1 (5 bases). The germline V gene encodes CDR1 SGHAT and CDR2 FQNNGV. CDR3 length: 13 amino acids. Trimming cost V 3 bases and J 4 bases, with 10 bases left between them. CDR3 nucleotides: TGTGCCAGCAGCTTTTATAAGGGGTACGAGCAGTACTTC. This sequence encodes CASSFYKGYEQYF.

This clonotype was counted a few times. The chain is built from TRBV9 and TRBJ2-7; either TRBD1 or TRBD2 may fit D (5 bases each). This CDR3 has 13 amino acids. CDR1 is SGDLS and CDR2 is YYNGEE in the germline V gene. Trimming removed 0 bases from V and 6 bases from J, with 10 bases in between. The CDR3: CASSVGDGGEQYF. CDR3 bases: TGTGCCAGCAGCGTAGGAGATGGGGGCGAGCAGTACTTC.

This clonotype was seen a few times. The CDR3 sequence: CSARGTLGDTIYF. CDR3 nucleotide sequence: TGCAGTGCTAGAGGAACATTGGGGGACACCATATATTTT. The rearrangement uses TRBV20-1 and TRBJ1-3; tentatively, D is TRBD1 (5 bases). Germline assignment: CDR1 DFQATT and CDR2 SNEGSKA (reference sequence). V lost 1 base and J lost 8, with 12 bases in between. This CDR3 is built from 13 residues.

Only a few counts were recorded for this clonotype. V gene TRBV4-1 combines with J gene TRBJ2-2; 12 nucleotides match TRBD1. Germline V gives CDR1 MGHRA, CDR2 YSYEKL. V shed 4 bases, J shed 3 bases, and the junction held 6 bases outside the gene matches. This CDR3 comprises 17 residues. In DNA, the CDR3 is TGCGCCAGCAGCCCCCGGGGACAGGGGGCGGACACCGGGGAGCTGTTTTTT. Its protein is CASSPRGQGADTGELFF.

The V and J genes are TRBV12-3 or TRBV12-4 and TRBJ2-5, with 8 bases matching TRBD2. The CDR3 sequence is 16 residues long. V shed 2 bases and J 0 bases; nucleotides not matched to a gene: 5. For the CDR3, the DNA is TGTGCCAGCAGTTTAACGGCTAGCGGGTACCAAGAGACCCAGTACTTC. Residues: CASSLTASGYQETQYF.

As to this clonotype: The CDR3 does not end in the conserved phenylalanine or tryptophan, so this is likely a read error. The V call is TRBV5-1, the J call TRBJ2-1; 8 nucleotides align to TRBD2. Per the germline V gene, CDR1 is SGHRS and CDR2 is YFSETQ. V trimming: 5 bases; J trimming: 9 bases; junction bases outside the gene matches: 4. This CDR3 has 12 residues. DNA for the CDR3: TGCGCCAGCAGTTGGACTAGCAGTGAGCAGTTCCTC. It yields the protein CASSWTSSEQFL.

This clonotype has at least ten counts. The V gene is TRBV4-2, the J gene TRBJ2-7; 8 nucleotides match TRBD2. J was trimmed by 3 bases and V by 4 bases; bases with no gene match: 5. Germline CDR1 LGHNA, CDR2 YNFKEQ. CDR3 length equals 14 residues. CDR3 bases: TGTGCCAGCAGCCCGGGACTAGTAGGCTACGAGCAGTACTTC. Translating it yields CASSPGLVGYEQYF.

This clonotype was seen repeatedly, ten times or more. V gene TRBV29-1 combines with J gene TRBJ1-1; 7 bases match TRBD1. Germline loops: CDR1 SQVTM, CDR2 ANQGSEA. The CDR3 spans 13 residues. With 6 bases clipped from V and 0 bases from J, the junction kept 4 bases outside the gene matches. The CDR3, as DNA: TGCAGCGTGGCACAGGGGTTGAACACTGAAGCTTTCTTT. It specifies CSVAQGLNTEAFF.

In the case of this clonotype: One junction end does not reproduce the germline sequence, and a read error may be involved. The chain combines TRBV27 with TRBJ1-5; D ambiguous. Germline CDR1 is MNHEY and CDR2 is SMNVEV (reference sequence). The CDR3 loop spans 14 amino acids. The CDR3 loop reads CASSLVGRYQPRHF. The CDR3 nucleotides are TGTGCCAGCAGTTTAGTTGGGAGATATCAGCCCCGGCATTTT.